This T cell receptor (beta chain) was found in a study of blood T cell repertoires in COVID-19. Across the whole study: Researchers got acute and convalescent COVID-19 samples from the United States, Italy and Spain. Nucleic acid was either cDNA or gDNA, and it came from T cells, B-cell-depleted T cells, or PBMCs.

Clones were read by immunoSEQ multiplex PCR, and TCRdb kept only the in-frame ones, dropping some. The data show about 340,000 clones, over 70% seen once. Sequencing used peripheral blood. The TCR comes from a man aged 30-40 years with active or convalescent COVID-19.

The DNA of the CDR3 is TGTGCCAGCAGCCCAGGACATACCTCCTACGAGCAGTACTTC. The encoded protein is CASSPGHTSYEQYF. The V gene is TRBV13, the J gene TRBJ2-7, with D tentatively TRBD1 (5 bases). The V end was cut by 5 bases, the J end by 0 bases, with 11 bases between. This CDR3 comprises 14 residues. Germline V gives CDR1 PRHDT, CDR2 FYEKMQ (reference sequence). Full variable domain (remainder filled in from reference TRBV13 and TRBJ2-7): AAGVIQSPRHLIKEKRETATLKCYPIPRHDTVYWYQQGPGQDPQFLISFYEKMQSDKGSIPDRFSAQQFSDYHSELNMSSLELGDSALYFCASSPGHTSYEQYFGPGTRLTVT.